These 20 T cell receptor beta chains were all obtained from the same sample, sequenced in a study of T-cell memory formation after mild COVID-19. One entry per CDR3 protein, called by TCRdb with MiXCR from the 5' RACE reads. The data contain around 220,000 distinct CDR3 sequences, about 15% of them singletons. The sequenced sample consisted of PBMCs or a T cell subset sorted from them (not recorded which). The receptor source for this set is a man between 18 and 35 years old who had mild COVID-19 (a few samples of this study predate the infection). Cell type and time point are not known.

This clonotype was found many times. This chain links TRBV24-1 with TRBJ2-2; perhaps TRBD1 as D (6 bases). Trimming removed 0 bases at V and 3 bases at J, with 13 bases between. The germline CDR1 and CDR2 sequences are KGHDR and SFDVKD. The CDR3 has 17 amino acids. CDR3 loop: CATSDLSAGAYTGELFF. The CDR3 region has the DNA TGTGCCACCAGTGATTTGAGTGCAGGGGCGTACACCGGGGAGCTGTTTTTT.

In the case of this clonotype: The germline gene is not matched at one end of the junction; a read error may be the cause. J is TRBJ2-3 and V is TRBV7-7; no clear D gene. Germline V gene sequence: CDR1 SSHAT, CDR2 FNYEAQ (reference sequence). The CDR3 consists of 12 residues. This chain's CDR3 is CATGLMAYTKYF. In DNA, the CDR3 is TGTGCTACCGGGCTTATGGCATATACGAAGTATTTT.

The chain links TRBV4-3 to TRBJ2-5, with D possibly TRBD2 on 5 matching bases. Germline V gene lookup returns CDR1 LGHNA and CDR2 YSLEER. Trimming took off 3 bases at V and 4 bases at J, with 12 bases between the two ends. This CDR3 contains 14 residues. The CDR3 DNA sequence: TGCGCCAGCAGCCACCGCGGGTTAGGAGAGACCCAGTACTTC. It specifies CASSHRGLGETQYF.

CDR3: CSVVGNQETQYF. The CDR3 DNA follows: TGCAGCGTTGTAGGGAACCAAGAGACCCAGTACTTC. The rearrangement links TRBV29-1 to TRBJ2-5, with D uncertain. Looked up from germline, CDR1 is SQVTM and CDR2 is ANQGSEA. V was trimmed by 4 bases and J by 0 bases, leaving 6 bases between them. The CDR3 extends over 12 amino acids.

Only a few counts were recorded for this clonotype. CDR3 in DNA: TGTGCCAGCAGTTTGATCGCAGGTAATCAGCCCCAGCATTTT. As protein: CASSLIAGNQPQHF. This rearrangement joins TRBV28 to TRBJ1-5, with unresolved D. CDR3 length: 14 amino acids. V was trimmed by 3 bases and J by 4 bases, leaving 10 bases between them. Germline loops: CDR1 MDHEN, CDR2 SYDVKM.

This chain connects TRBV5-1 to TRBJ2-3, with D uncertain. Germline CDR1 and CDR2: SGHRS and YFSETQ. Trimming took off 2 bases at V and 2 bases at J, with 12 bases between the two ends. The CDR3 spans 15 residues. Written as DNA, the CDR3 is TGCGCCAGCAGCTTTGGCAGTTCATCCACAGATACGCAGTATTTT. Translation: CASSFGSSSTDTQYF.

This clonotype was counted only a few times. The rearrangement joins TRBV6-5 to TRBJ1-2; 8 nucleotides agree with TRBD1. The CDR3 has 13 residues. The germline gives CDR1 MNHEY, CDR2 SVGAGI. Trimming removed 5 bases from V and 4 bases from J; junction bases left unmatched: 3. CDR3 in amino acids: CASSRDRSYGYTF. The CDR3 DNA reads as TGTGCCAGCAGTAGGGACAGGTCCTATGGCTACACCTTC.

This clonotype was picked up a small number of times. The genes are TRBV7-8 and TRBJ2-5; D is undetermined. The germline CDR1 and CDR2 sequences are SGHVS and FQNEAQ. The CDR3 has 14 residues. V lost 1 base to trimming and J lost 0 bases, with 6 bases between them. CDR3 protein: CASSLGVYQETQYF. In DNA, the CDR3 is TGTGCCAGCAGCTTAGGGGTTTACCAAGAGACCCAGTACTTC.

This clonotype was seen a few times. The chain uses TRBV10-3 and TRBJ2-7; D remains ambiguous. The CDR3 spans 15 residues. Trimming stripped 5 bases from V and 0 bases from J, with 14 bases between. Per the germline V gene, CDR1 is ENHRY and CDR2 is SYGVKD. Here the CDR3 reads CAISPGKGTSYEQYF. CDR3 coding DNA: TGTGCCATCAGTCCGGGTAAGGGCACCTCCTACGAGCAGTACTTC.

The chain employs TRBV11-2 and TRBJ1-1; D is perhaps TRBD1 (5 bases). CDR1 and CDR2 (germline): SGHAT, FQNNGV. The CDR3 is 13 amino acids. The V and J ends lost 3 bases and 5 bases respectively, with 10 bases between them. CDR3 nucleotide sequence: TGTGCCAGCAGCTTTGACAGAGGGACTGAAGCTTTCTTT. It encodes CASSFDRGTEAFF.

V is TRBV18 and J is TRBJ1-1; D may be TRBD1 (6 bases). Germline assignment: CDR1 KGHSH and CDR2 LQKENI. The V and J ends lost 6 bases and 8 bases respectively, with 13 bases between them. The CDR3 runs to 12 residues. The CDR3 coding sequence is TGTGCCAGCTCGCAGGCCGGACAGGAAGCTTTCTTT. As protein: CASSQAGQEAFF.

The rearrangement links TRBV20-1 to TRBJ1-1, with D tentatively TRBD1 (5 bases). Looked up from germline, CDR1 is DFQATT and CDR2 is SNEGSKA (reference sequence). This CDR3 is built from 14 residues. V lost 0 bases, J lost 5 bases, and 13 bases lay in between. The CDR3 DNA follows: TGCAGTGCTAGAGATCAGCGGGGGTGGACTGAAGCTTTCTTT. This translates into CSARDQRGWTEAFF.

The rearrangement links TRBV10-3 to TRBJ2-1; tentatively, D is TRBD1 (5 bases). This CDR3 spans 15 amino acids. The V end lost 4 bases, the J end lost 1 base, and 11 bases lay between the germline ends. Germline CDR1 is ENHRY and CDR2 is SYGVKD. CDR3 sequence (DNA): TGTGCCATCAGTGCAGGGCAGGGATCCTACAATGAGCAGTTCTTC. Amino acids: CAISAGQGSYNEQFF.

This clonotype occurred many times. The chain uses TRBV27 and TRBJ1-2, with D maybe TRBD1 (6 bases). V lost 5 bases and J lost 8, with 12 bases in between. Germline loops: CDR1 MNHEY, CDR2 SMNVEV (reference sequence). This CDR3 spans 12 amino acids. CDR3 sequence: CASSPTGRGYTF. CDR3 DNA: TGTGCCAGCAGTCCTACAGGGAGAGGCTACACCTTC.

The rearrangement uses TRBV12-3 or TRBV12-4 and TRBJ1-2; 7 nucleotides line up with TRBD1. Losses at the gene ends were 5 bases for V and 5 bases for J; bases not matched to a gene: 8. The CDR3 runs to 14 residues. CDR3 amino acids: CASSDRAPAYGYTF. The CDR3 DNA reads TGTGCCAGCAGTGACAGGGCCCCGGCTTATGGCTACACCTTC.

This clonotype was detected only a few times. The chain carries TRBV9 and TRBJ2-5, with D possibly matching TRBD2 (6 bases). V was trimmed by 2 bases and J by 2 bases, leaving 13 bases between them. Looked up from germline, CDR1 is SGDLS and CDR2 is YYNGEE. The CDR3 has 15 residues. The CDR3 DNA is TGTGCCAGCAGCGTCGGGACTGCGCAACAAGAGACCCAGTACTTC. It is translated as CASSVGTAQQETQYF.

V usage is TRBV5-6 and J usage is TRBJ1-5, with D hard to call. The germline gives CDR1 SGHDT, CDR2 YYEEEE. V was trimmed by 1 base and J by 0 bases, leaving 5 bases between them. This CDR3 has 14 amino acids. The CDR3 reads CASSLRGSNQPQHF. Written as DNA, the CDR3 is TGTGCCAGCAGCTTGCGAGGTAGCAATCAGCCCCAGCATTTT. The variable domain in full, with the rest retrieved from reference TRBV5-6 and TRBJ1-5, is DAGVTQSPTHLIKTRGQQVTLRCSPKSGHDTVSWYQQALGQGPQFIFQYYEEEERQRGNFPDRFSGHQFPNYSSELNVNALLLGDSALYLCASSLRGSNQPQHFGDGTRLSIL.

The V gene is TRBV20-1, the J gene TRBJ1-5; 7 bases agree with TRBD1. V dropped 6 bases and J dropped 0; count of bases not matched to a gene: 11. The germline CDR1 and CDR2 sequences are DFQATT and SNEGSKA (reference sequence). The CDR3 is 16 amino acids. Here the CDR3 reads CSAARPGGYSNQPQHF. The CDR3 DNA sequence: TGCAGTGCGGCCCGGCCAGGGGGGTATAGCAATCAGCCCCAGCATTTT.

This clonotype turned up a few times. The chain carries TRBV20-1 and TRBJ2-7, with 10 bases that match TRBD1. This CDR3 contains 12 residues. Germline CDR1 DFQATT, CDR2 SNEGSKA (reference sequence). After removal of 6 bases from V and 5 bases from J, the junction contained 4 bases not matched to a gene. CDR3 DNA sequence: TGCAGTGCCCCGGGACAGGGGAACGAGCAGTACTTC. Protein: CSAPGQGNEQYF.

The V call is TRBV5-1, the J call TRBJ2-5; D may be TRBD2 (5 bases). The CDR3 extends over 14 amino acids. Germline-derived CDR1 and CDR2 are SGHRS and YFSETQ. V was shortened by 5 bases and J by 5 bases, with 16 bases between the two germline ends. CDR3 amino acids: CASSRSRSGETQYF. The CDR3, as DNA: TGCGCCAGCAGTAGGTCCCGTTCGGGGGAGACCCAGTACTTC.